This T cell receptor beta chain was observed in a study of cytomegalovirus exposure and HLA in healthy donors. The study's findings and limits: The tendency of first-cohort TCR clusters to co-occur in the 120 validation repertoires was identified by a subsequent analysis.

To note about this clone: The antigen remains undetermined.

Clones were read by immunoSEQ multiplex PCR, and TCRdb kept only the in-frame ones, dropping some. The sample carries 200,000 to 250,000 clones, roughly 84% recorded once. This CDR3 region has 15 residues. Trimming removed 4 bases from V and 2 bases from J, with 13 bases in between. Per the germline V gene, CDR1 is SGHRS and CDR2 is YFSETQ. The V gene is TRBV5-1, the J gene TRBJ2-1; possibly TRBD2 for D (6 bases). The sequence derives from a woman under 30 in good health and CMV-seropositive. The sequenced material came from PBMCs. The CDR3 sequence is CASSPRGSTYNEQFF. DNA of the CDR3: TGCGCCAGCAGCCCCCGGGGGTCTACCTACAATGAGCAGTTCTTC.